This T cell receptor (beta chain) was recorded in a study of T cell responses to AZD1222 COVID-19 vaccine. Germline V gene data show CDR1 as MDHEN and CDR2 as SYDVKM. V shed 2 bases and J shed 7 bases, with 21 bases lying between them. CDR3 length equals 18 residues. The table came from immunoSEQ multiplex PCR; TCRdb's copy has only in-frame clones and leaves some out. The table has more than 150,000 clones, almost 95% seen once. The source is an adult in good health. This specimen consisted of peripheral blood, obtained on day 0 of AZD1222 vaccination. The chain uses TRBV28 and TRBJ1-6; perhaps TRBD1 as D (6 bases). The CDR3 is CASSLIRGGRVGNSPLHF. In nucleotides, the CDR3 is TGTGCCAGCAGTTTAATCAGGGGTGGCAGGGTCGGGAATTCACCCCTCCACTTT.